This TCR beta chain is from a study of cytomegalovirus exposure and HLA in healthy donors (dated by TCRdb to about 2017). As for the study more broadly: In an earlier analysis of roughly 500 of the donors, 276 Gb of sequence data and approximately 120 million unique TCR beta sequences from about 179 million T cells were reported. The study aimed to test whether cataloging public T cell receptors could reveal signatures of past pathogen exposure. All discovery cohort repertoires had been generated on a single sequencing platform. To decide whether each TCR beta V gene segment behaved as functional or pseudogenic, an earlier analysis of approximately 600 of the donors relied on high-throughput TCR beta sequencing. Rather than using new phenotypic data, the later analysis identified candidate immune exposures from TCR beta sequences and from how often those sequences occurred across donors. On average, around 240,000 unique TCR beta nucleotide sequences were sequenced per donor among a few hundred genotyped donors of the cohort, with around 19% of those sequences being non-productive. HLA typing covered class I and class II loci at four-digit resolution. Donor age, sex, ethnicity and CMV serostatus were collected together with the repertoire data. In a later analysis, previously published TCR beta repertoires from 550 to 750 donors were re-analyzed and high-resolution HLA genotyping was added so that TCR occurrence patterns could be studied. About 280 gigabases of sequencing data and 80 million or so unique TCR sequences were included in an early release covering 550 to 650 HLA-typed donors. Typing coverage varied by locus: about 629-630 donors for A, B, C, DRB1 and DQB1; under 550 for DQA1; approximately 570 for DPA1; approximately 490 for DPB1. To predict cytomegalovirus infection status, the study brought together high-throughput TCR immunosequencing, statistical association of individual TCRs with disease status, and machine learning. Using immunosequencing, the study profiled T cell repertoires from approximately 700 subjects and related those repertoires to cytomegalovirus serostatus. A later genetic analysis used genome-wide SNP genotypes for about 60% of the roughly 700 donors, treating that subset as a discovery cohort. Roughly five DR-DQ haplotypes were treated as single units for association and clustering because of strong linkage in the cohort. In addition to the first cohort of 666 subjects, a separate validation cohort of approximately 120 different subjects was used. Of the approximately 400 genotyped donors, 81% were placed in the genetic ancestry cluster associated with self-reported Caucasian donors.

On this clone itself: The antigen it recognizes is unknown. There are no base qualities to consult, and no much larger clone falls within one base.

The cohort consisted of some 730 healthy bone marrow donors. At the time of sampling, all cohort members were nominally healthy, though unrecorded immune exposures were likely present. The donor was CMV seropositive and was included in the group of approximately 310 seropositive cohort members. A peripheral blood sample was collected from each donor, and TCR beta sequencing was performed on peripheral blood mononuclear cells. Genomic DNA extraction from the blood cell samples was performed with the Qiagen DNeasy Blood Extraction Kit. Beyond this particular receptor, the publication reports: According to a later analysis, parvovirus B19, influenza, CMV and Epstein-Barr virus appeared linked to several top co-occurrence clusters. The 87-base-pair reads could not distinguish some IMGT-functional V segments, including TRBV6-2 and TRBV6-3, so those segments were excluded. Only TCR beta chains were sequenced in this cohort, and the absence of alpha or paired-chain data limited detectable features. Most TCR sequences were observed very rarely across donors, whereas some public TCRs were present in many individuals. In a later analysis, HLA-associated TCR beta chains showed more clonal expansion and lower generation probabilities than non-associated chains that were equally common. A further reported finding was that TCR beta sequences accurately predicted the HLA-A and HLA-B alleles for most subjects in the first cohort. Because HLA typing was unavailable for some donors at each locus, only the typed subset was used in association tests. V-gene and J-gene trimming of TCR beta chains was associated with a missense DCLRE1C variant in a later genetic analysis, and the association was replicated in an independent cohort. Sequencing depth was assumed to be roughly uniform across donors in the presence/absence analyses, though that assumption may not hold. The study listed 164 TCR beta chains as associated with cytomegalovirus. In an earlier analysis of some 540 of the donors, most TCR beta V segments appeared in productive rearrangements about 87% or about 30% of the time, broadly matching IMGT annotations. A later analysis found that most CMV-associated TCR beta chains appeared HLA-restricted, with HLA associations seemingly driven largely by CMV exposure. The classifier was reported to diagnose cytomegalovirus status with high specificity and sensitivity in both the original cohort and the validation cohort. Because counts were too low, around 18 rarely observed V segments, including chromosome 9 orphons, were left out of the earlier analysis of 587 of the donors. In a later analysis, some 17,000 TCR beta sequences were associated with specific HLA alleles at a false discovery rate of 0.05. Linkage disequilibrium might explain the correlated functional status among segregating V segments, but an unknown experimental factor could not be excluded. CMV serostatus was the only immune exposure information available for the cohort. In vitro tests confirmed that a few of the cytomegalovirus-associated TCR beta chains recognize cytomegalovirus antigens. When HLA alleles, especially DR and DQ, strongly co-occurred, attributing TCR associations to individual alleles was difficult. In a later analysis, the rate of TCR association differed among HLA loci, with DRB1 alleles having the most associated TCRs and HLA-C alleles having the fewest. A cluster of highly shared sequence variants was judged likely to be a technical artifact of the sequencing pipeline. The authors suggested that the approach could potentially be extended to other disease states and immunological phenotypes. Compared with the roughly 710-donor mean, donors in an Asian-associated ancestry cluster had fewer N-insertions in productive TCRs, according to a later genetic analysis.

Its CDR3 holds 16 amino acids, cysteine through phenylalanine. Only the CDR3 region is kept as DNA, spanning 48 bases read in frame from base 1. CDR1 SGHDT and CDR2 YYEEEE were looked up in the germline V gene. V gives up 1 base and J gives up 5 bases, and the segment between their germline ends measures 18 bases. Receptors were amplified or captured by the immunoSEQ multiplex PCR assay. For the multiplex PCR, a mixture combining 60 forward primers for TCR Vbeta segments and 13 reverse primers for TCR Jbeta segments was used. The CDR3 region of rearranged TCR beta genes was amplified from genomic DNA by a multiplex PCR assay. The Illumina HiSeq System was used to sequence the amplified TCR beta libraries as 87-base-pair reads. In the authors' own workflow: In a later analysis, tens of millions of unique TCR beta chains were counted across the 500 to 850 repertoires, and roughly 11 million of these chains were shared by at least two donors. To remove PCR and sequencing errors, raw reads were error-corrected and collapsed into unique sequences using a nearest-neighbor algorithm that merged closely related sequences. V, D and J gene segments were assigned by aligning CDR3 sequences to IMGT reference sequences. For a sequence to be retained, a match of at least six nucleotides to both a V gene segment and a J gene segment was required. A rearrangement counted as productive if the CDR3 had no stop codons and remained in frame with V and J, and every other rearrangement counted as non-productive. CDR3 was defined by IMGT convention, running from the second conserved V-encoded cysteine to the conserved J-encoded phenylalanine. Sequences without an unambiguous match to a single V gene segment were excluded from the earlier analysis of about 600 of the donors. In an earlier analysis of about 590 of the donors, a V segment was called functional when productive rearrangements were above 56.7%, and segregating when the standard deviation between donors exceeded 5%. To diagnose cytomegalovirus status from the catalog of TCR beta chain sequences, a statistical classification framework was built. V and J gene assignment, in a later analysis, came from comparing TCR nucleotide sequences with IMGT/GENE-DB human TR gene sequences. A later analysis assigned CDR3 sequences and most-parsimonious VDJ recombination scenarios with the TCRdist pipeline. In a later analysis, each TCR beta chain was defined by its CDR3 amino acid sequence together with its V-gene family, and reads lacking a unique V-gene family were excluded. A later analysis removed roughly 590 highly shared, low-generation-probability nucleotide sequences to deal with suspected cross-contamination and a sequencing artifact. For each public chain, a later analysis derived a clonal expansion index from normalized ranks of inferred template counts within each repertoire. In a later analysis, generation probabilities were computed with a VDJ recombination model fitted to out-of-frame rearrangements, and the resulting probabilities were checked against IGoR. In a later analysis, hypergeometric tests were used to score TCR-TCR, TCR-HLA and TCR-CMV co-occurrence, with a repertoire-size bias correction applied to TCR pairs. A later analysis estimated false discovery rates by permuting HLA or CMV assignments 20 times. In a later analysis, co-occurring TCRs were grouped using DBSCAN, and TCRdist sequence similarity was added for clustering within HLA-allele-positive subsets. Co-occurrence clustering excluded repertoires with fewer than 30,000 or more than 120,000 public chains, plus five with anomalous nucleotide sharing. The clones in this table, taken by TCRdb from immuneACCESS, are in-frame only. Not every clone is retained; where verified, under half of the shortfall comes from an unresolved V gene, and the cause of the rest is unknown. The D gene and trimming were derived from the DNA, and the V and J assignments and clone size from that table. Here the sample has over 150,000 clones; roughly 80% occur a single time. The ten largest account for roughly 7.6% of the sample.

This TCR was recovered from a woman in her twenties or thirties in good health and CMV-seropositive. Sequencing input: PBMCs. The chain joins TRBV5-6 to TRBJ1-1; D gene: possibly TRBD1, on 5 matching bases. The nucleotide sequence reads TGTGCCAGCAGCTTGTCCTTGGAGGGGCGGAATACTGAAGCTTTCTTT. It translates to CASSLSLEGRNTEAFF.